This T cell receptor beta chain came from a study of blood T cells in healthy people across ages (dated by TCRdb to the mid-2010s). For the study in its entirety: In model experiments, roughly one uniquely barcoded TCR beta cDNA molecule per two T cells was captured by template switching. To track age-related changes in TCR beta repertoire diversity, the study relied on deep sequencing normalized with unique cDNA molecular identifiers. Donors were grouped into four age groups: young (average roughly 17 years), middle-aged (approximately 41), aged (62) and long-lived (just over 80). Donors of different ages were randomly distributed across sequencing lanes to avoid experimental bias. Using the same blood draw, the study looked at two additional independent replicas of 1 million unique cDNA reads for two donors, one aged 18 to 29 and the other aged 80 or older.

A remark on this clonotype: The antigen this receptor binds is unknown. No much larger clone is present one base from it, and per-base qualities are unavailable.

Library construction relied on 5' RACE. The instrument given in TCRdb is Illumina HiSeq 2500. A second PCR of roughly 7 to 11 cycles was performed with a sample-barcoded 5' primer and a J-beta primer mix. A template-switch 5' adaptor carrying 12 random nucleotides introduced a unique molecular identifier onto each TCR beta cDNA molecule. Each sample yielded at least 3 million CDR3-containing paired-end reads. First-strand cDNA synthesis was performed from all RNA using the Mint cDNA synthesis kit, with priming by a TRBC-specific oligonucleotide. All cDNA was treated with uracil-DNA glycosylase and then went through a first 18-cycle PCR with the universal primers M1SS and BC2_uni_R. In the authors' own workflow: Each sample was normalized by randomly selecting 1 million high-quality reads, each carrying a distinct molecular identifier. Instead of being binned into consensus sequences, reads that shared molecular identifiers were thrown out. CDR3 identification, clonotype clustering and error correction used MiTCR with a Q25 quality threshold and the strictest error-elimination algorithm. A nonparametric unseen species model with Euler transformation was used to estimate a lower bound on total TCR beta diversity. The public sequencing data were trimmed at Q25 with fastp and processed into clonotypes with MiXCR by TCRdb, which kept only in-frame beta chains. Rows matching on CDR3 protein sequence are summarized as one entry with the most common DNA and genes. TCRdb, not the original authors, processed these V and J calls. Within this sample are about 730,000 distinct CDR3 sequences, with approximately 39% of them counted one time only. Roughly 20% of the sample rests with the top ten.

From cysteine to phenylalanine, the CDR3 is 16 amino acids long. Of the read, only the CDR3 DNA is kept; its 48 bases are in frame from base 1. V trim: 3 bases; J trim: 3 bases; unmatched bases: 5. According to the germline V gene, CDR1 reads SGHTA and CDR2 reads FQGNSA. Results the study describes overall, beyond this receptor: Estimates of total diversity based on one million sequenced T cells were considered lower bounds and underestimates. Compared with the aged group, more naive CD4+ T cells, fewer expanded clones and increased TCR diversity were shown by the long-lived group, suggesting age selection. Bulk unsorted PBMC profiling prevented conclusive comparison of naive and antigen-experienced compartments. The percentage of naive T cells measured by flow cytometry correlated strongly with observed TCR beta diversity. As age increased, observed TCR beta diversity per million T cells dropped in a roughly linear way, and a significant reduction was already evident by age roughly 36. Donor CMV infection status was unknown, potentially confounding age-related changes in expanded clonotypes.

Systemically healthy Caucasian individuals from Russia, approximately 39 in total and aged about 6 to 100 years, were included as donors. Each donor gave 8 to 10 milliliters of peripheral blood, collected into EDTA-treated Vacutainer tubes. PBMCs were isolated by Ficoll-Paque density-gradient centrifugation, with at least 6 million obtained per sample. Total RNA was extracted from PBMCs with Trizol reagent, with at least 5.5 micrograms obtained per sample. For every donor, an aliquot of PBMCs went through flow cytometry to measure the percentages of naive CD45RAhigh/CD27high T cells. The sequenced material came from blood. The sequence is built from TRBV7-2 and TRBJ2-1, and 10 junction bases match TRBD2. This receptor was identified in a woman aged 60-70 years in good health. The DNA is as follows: TGTGCCAGCAGCTTGCAAGCGGGAGGGAACTACAATGAGCAGTTCTTC. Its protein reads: CASSLQAGGNYNEQFF.